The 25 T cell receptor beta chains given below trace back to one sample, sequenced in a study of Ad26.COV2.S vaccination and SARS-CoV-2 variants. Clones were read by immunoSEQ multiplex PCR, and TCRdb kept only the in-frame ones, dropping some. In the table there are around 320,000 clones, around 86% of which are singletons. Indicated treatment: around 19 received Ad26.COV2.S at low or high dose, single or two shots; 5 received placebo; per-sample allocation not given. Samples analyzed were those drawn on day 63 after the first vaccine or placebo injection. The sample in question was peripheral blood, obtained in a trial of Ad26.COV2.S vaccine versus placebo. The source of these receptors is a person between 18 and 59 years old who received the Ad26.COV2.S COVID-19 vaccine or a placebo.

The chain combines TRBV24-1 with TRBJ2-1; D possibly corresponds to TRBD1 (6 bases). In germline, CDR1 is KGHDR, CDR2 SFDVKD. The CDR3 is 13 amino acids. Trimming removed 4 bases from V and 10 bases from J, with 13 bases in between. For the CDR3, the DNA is TGTGCCACCAGTGACTTACAGGGCGGAGAGCAGTTCTTC. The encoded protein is CATSDLQGGEQFF.

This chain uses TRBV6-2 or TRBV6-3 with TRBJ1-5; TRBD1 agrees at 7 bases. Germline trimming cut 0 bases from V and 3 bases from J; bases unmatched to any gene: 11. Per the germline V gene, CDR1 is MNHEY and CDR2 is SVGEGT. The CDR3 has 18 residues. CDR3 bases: TGTGCCAGCAGTTACTCGAAAGGGACAGAAACTCTCAATCAGCCCCAGCATTTT. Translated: CASSYSKGTETLNQPQHF.

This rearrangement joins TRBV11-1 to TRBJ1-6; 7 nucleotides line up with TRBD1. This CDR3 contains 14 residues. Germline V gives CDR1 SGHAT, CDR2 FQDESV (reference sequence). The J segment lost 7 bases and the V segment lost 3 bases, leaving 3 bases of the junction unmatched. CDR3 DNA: TGTGCCAGCAGCTTTGGCAGGGGGAATTCACCCCTCCACTTT. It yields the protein CASSFGRGNSPLHF.

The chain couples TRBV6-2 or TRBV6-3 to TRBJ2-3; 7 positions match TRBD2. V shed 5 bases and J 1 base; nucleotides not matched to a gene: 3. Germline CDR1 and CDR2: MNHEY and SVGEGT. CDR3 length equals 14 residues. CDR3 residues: CASSIRGGTDTQYF. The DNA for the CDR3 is TGTGCCAGCAGTATTCGGGGGGGCACAGATACGCAGTATTTT.

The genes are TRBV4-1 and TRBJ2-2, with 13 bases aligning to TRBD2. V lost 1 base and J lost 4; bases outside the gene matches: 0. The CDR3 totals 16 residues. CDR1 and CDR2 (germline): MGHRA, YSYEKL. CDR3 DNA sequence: TGCGCCAGCAGCCAAGGACTAGCGGGGGGCACCGGGGAGCTGTTTTTT. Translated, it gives CASSQGLAGGTGELFF.

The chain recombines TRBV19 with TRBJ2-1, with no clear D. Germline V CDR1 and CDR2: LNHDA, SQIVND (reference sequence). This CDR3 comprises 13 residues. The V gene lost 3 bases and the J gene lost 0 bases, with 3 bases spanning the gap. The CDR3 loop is CASSMYSYNEQFF. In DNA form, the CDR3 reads TGTGCCAGTAGTATGTACTCCTACAATGAGCAGTTCTTC. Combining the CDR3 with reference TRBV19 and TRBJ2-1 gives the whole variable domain DGGITQSPKYLFRKEGQNVTLSCEQNLNHDAMYWYRQDPGQGLRLIYYSQIVNDFQKGDIAEGYSVSREKKESFPLTVTSAQKNPTAFYLCASSMYSYNEQFFGPGTRLTVL.

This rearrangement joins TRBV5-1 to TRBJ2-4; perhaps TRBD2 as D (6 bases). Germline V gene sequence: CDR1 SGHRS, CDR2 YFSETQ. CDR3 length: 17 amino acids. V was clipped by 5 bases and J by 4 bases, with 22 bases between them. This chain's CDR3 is CASRLNTGRDSKNIQYF. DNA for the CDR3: TGCGCCAGCAGACTGAATACAGGCCGGGACTCAAAAAACATTCAGTACTTC.

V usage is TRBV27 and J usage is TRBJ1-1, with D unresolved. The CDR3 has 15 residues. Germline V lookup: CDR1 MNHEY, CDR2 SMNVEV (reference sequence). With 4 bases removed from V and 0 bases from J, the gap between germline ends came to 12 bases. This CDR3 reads CASSSHHGLNTEAFF. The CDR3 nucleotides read TGTGCCAGCAGTTCGCACCACGGCCTGAACACTGAAGCTTTCTTT.

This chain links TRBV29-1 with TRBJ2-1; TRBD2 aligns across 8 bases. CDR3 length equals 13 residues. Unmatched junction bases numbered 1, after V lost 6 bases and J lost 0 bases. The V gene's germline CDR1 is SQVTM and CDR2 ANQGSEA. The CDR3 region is CSVRGGSYNEQFF. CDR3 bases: TGCAGCGTCCGGGGGGGCTCCTACAATGAGCAGTTCTTC.

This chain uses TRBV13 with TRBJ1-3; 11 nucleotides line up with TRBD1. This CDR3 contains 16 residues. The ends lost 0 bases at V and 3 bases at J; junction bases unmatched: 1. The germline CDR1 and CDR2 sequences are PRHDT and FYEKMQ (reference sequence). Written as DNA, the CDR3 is TGTGCCAGCAGCTTAGGGGACAGGGGGCTTGGAAACACCATATATTTT. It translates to CASSLGDRGLGNTIYF.

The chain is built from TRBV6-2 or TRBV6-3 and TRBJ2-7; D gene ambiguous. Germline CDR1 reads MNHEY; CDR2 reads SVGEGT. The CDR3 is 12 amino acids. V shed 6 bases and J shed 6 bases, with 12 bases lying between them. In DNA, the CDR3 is TGTGCCAGCAGCCAGCGCAAGAGCGAGCAGTACTTC. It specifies CASSQRKSEQYF.

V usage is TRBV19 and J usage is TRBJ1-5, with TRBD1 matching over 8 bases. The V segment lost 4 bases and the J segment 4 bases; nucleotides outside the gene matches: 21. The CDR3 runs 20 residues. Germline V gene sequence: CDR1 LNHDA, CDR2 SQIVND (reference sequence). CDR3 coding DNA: TGTGCCAGTAGTACACCACGAAGACAGGGGAGTATAATAGGAAATCAGCCCCAGCATTTT. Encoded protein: CASSTPRRQGSIIGNQPQHF. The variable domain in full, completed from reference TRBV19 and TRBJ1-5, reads DGGITQSPKYLFRKEGQNVTLSCEQNLNHDAMYWYRQDPGQGLRLIYYSQIVNDFQKGDIAEGYSVSREKKESFPLTVTSAQKNPTAFYLCASSTPRRQGSIIGNQPQHFGDGTRLSIL.

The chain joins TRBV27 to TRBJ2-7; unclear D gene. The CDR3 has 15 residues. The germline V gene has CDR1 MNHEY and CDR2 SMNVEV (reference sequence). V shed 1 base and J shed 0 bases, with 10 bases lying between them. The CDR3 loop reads CASSLYGVRSYEQYF. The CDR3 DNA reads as TGTGCCAGCAGTTTATACGGCGTCCGCTCCTACGAGCAGTACTTC.

The CDR3 bases are TGTGCCAGCAAGGGCAGGGGGAATAATTCACCCCTCCACTTT. It specifies CASKGRGNNSPLHF. The J gene is TRBJ1-6, the V gene TRBV6-5, with 7 bases matching TRBD1. The CDR3 is 14 amino acids. With 7 bases clipped from V and 5 bases from J, the junction kept 5 bases outside the gene matches. Germline CDR1 reads MNHEY; CDR2 reads SVGAGI.

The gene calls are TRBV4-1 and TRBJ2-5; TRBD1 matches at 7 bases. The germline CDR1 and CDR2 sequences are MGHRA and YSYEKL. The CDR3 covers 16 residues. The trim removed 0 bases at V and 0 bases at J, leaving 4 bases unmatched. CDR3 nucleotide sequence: TGCGCCAGCAGCCAAGAGTGGGGGACAGACCAAGAGACCCAGTACTTC. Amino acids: CASSQEWGTDQETQYF.

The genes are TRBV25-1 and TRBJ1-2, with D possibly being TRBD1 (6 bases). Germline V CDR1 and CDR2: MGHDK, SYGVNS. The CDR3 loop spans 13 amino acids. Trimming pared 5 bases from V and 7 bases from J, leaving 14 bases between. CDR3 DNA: TGTGCCAGCAGTAAAGGGAACAGGGCTGGCTACACCTTC. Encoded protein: CASSKGNRAGYTF.

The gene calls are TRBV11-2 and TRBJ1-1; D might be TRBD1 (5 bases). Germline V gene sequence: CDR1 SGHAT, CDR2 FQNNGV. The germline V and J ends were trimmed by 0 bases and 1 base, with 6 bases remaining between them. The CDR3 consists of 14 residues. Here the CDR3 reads CASSLEGENTEAFF. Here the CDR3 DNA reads TGTGCCAGCAGCTTAGAAGGGGAGAACACTGAAGCTTTCTTT.

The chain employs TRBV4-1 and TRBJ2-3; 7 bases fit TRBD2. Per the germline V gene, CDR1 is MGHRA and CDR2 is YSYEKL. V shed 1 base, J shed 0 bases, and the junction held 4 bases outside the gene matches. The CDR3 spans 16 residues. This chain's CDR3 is CASSQGWGGSTDTQYF. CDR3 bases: TGCGCCAGCAGCCAAGGTTGGGGGGGGAGCACAGATACGCAGTATTTT.

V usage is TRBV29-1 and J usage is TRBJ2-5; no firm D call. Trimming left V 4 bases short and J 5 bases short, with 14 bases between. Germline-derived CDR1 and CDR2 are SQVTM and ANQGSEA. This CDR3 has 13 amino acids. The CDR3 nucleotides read TGCAGCGTTGCGGGTCAAGAGGCCGAGACCCAGTACTTC. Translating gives CSVAGQEAETQYF.

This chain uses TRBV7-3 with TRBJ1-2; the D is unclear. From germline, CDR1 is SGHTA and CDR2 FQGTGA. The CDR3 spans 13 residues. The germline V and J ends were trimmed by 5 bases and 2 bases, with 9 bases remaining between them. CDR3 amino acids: CASSAEGNYGYTF. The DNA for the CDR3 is TGTGCCAGCAGCGCGGAGGGAAACTATGGCTACACCTTC.

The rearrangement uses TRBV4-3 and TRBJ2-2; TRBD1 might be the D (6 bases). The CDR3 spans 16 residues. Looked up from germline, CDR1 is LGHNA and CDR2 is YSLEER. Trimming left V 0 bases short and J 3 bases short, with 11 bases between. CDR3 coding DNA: TGCGCCAGCAGCCAAGATTGGGGGCATGACACCGGGGAGCTGTTTTTT. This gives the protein CASSQDWGHDTGELFF.

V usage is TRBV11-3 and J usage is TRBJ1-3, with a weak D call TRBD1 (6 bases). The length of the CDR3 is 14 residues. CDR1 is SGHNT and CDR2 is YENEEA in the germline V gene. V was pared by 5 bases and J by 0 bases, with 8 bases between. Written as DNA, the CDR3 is TGTGCCAGCAGCGGGGGGGCCTCTGGAAACACCATATATTTT. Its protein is CASSGGASGNTIYF.

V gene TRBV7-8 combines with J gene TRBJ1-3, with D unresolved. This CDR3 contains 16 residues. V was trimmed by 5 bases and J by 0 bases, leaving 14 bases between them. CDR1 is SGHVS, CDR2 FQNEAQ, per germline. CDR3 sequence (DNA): TGTGCCAGCAGCCCTTTAAAGGCAGGCTCTGGAAACACCATATATTTT. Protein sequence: CASSPLKAGSGNTIYF.

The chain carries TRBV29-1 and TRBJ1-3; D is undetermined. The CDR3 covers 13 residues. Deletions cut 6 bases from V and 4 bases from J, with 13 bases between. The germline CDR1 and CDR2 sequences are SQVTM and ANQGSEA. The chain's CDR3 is CSVESIGGNTIYF. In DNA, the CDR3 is TGCAGCGTCGAATCCATTGGGGGAAACACCATATATTTT. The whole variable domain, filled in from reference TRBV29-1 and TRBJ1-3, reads SAVISQKPSRDICQRGTSLTIQCQVDSQVTMMFWYRQQPGQSLTLIATANQGSEATYESGFVIDKFPISRPNLTFSTLTVSNMSPEDSSIYLCSVESIGGNTIYFGEGSWLTVV.

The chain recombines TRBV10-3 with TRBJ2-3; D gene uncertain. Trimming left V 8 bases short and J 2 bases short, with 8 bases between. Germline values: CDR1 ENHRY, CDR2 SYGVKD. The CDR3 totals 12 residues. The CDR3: CAIAGTTDTQYF. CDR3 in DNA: TGTGCCATCGCTGGTACCACAGATACGCAGTATTTT.